One and the same sample provided the 32 T cell receptor beta chains below, sequenced in a study of T cell repertoires in ileal Crohn's disease (dated by TCRdb to 2018 to 2020). The library came from the immunoSEQ multiplex PCR assay. In its TCRdb copy, this immuneACCESS table keeps in-frame sequences only and misses some clones. Where compared with another copy, unresolved V genes explain less than half of these, and the others have no known cause. Counted in this sample were about 1,900 clones; around 85% of them appeared once. About 10% of the sample is taken by the ten largest. Specimen: ileal tissue. The receptor set was obtained from an adult with Crohn's disease.

V and J are TRBV2 and TRBJ2-7; the D gene is possibly TRBD2 (6 bases). V was pared by 6 bases and J by 2 bases, with 11 bases between. The CDR3 has 13 amino acids. Germline CDR1 SNHLY, CDR2 FYNNEI. The CDR3 nucleotides are TGTGCCAGCAGCGGGAGCTCAGCCTACGAGCAGTACTTC. Translated, it gives CASSGSSAYEQYF.

This clone was counted a single time. The chain is built from TRBV29-1 and TRBJ2-4, with 8 bases identical to TRBD1. The CDR3 spans 14 residues. J was trimmed by 6 bases and V by 6 bases; bases with no gene match: 10. Germline values: CDR1 SQVTM, CDR2 ANQGSEA. The CDR3 sequence: CSVAGTGPANIQYF. The CDR3 bases are TGCAGCGTGGCCGGGACAGGTCCTGCAAACATTCAGTACTTC.

The rearrangement uses TRBV30 and TRBJ1-1, with 7 positions matching TRBD1. From germline, CDR1 is GTSNPN and CDR2 SVGIG (reference sequence). V was pared by 5 bases and J by 11 bases, with 8 bases of the junction left unmatched. This CDR3 has 11 residues. CDR3 nucleotide sequence: TGTGCCTGGGGAACAGGGGCGGCGGCTTTCTTT. Protein: CAWGTGAAAFF.

The gene calls are TRBV29-1 and TRBJ1-1, with 7 nucleotides matching TRBD1. J lost 0 bases, V lost 4 bases, and 2 bases had no gene match. The CDR3 length is 13 residues. The germline gives CDR1 SQVTM, CDR2 ANQGSEA. CDR3: CSVADRLNTEAFF. The CDR3 bases are TGCAGCGTTGCGGACAGGTTGAACACTGAAGCTTTCTTT.

V usage is TRBV7-4 and J usage is TRBJ2-2, with 9 nucleotides matching TRBD2. Unmatched junction bases numbered 0, after V lost 1 base and J lost 3 bases. In germline, CDR1 is SGHVT, CDR2 SQSDAQ. There are 15 residues in the CDR3. CDR3 nucleotide sequence: TGTGCCAGCAGCTTAGTAGCGGGAGACACCGGGGAGCTGTTTTTT. This gives the protein CASSLVAGDTGELFF.

In its sample, this clone was seen a few times. The chain uses TRBV6-1 and TRBJ2-3, with D perhaps TRBD2 (5 bases). The CDR3 covers 16 residues. From germline, CDR1 is MNHNS and CDR2 SASEGT. V was cut by 1 base and J by 3 bases, with 14 bases left in between. The CDR3 DNA sequence: TGTGCCAGCAGTGAAGGGTTTAGCGCCAGAACAGATACGCAGTATTTT. This codes for CASSEGFSARTDTQYF.

CDR3 residues: CASSLRDNLYGYTF. The CDR3 region has the DNA TGTGCCAGCAGCCTCCGGGACAACCTCTATGGCTACACCTTC. The J gene is TRBJ1-2, the V gene TRBV5-4; maybe TRBD1 (6 bases). The CDR3 length is 14 residues. Looked up from germline, CDR1 is SGHNT and CDR2 is YYREEE (reference sequence). Trimming took off 4 bases at V and 4 bases at J, with 14 bases between the two ends.

V and J are TRBV5-1 and TRBJ1-1; 11 positions match TRBD1. V dropped 2 bases and J dropped 4; count of bases not matched to a gene: 4. Germline lookup yields CDR1 SGHRS and CDR2 YFSETQ. The CDR3 length is 15 residues. The CDR3 DNA is TGCGCCAGCAGCTTACACGGGACAGGGGGCACTGAAGCTTTCTTT. This codes for CASSLHGTGGTEAFF. Combining the CDR3 with reference TRBV5-1 and TRBJ1-1 gives the whole variable domain KAGVTQTPRYLIKTRGQQVTLSCSPISGHRSVSWYQQTPGQGLQFLFEYFSETQRNKGNFPGRFSGRQFSNSRSEMNVSTLELGDSALYLCASSLHGTGGTEAFFGQGTRLTVV.

J is TRBJ1-1 and V is TRBV11-1; D perhaps matches TRBD1 (6 bases). V lost 3 bases to trimming and J lost 4 bases, with 12 bases between them. CDR1 SGHAT and CDR2 FQDESV come from the germline V gene (reference sequence). The CDR3 has 14 residues. The DNA for the CDR3 is TGTGCCAGCAGCTTCCAGGGGCCGGGCACTGAAGCTTTCTTT. Residues: CASSFQGPGTEAFF.

V is TRBV11-2 and J is TRBJ1-2; TRBD1 agrees at 10 bases. CDR1 and CDR2 from the germline V gene are SGHAT and FQNNGV. The CDR3 is 14 residues long. J was trimmed by 3 bases and V by 7 bases; bases with no gene match: 5. The CDR3 DNA is TGTGCCAGCAAGACCGGGACAGGGGACTATGGCTACACCTTC. Translated, it gives CASKTGTGDYGYTF.

This clone came up once. The V call is TRBV28, the J call TRBJ1-4, with TRBD1 as a possible D gene (6 bases). The CDR3 totals 12 residues. CDR1 MDHEN and CDR2 SYDVKM come from the germline V gene. Trimming shortened V by 6 bases and J by 8 bases, and 10 bases separated the two germline ends. The CDR3 DNA is TGTGCCAGCAGAGGGGGGGCCGAAAAACTGTTTTTT. Its translation is CASRGGAEKLFF.

This chain uses TRBV7-3 with TRBJ1-1, with 7 bases matching TRBD1. The CDR3 length is 13 residues. Per germline, CDR1 SGHTA and CDR2 FQGTGA. V was clipped by 4 bases and J by 5 bases; unmatched bases: 4. The DNA for the CDR3 is TGTGCCAGCAGCTCTGGACAGGTGACTGAAGCTTTCTTT. It codes for CASSSGQVTEAFF. The variable domain in full, completed from reference TRBV7-3 and TRBJ1-1, reads GAGVSQTPSNKVTEKGKYVELRCDPISGHTALYWYRQSLGQGPEFLIYFQGTGAADDSGLPNDRFFAVRPEGSVSTLKIQRTERGDSAVYLCASSSGQVTEAFFGQGTRLTVV.

CDR3 protein: CASTVTSGVSGANVLTF. The CDR3 DNA follows: TGCGCCAGCACTGTGACTAGCGGGGTCTCTGGGGCCAACGTCCTGACTTTC. This sequence joins TRBV5-1 and TRBJ2-6; 11 positions agree with TRBD2. V dropped 6 bases and J dropped 0; count of bases not matched to a gene: 5. CDR3 size: 17 residues. The germline gives CDR1 SGHRS, CDR2 YFSETQ.

This chain connects TRBV29-1 to TRBJ1-1; unclear D gene. From germline, CDR1 is SQVTM and CDR2 ANQGSEA. Trimming took off 3 bases at V and 4 bases at J, with 9 bases between the two ends. CDR3 length: 12 residues. The CDR3 here is CSVDREGTEAFF. The CDR3 DNA follows: TGCAGCGTTGATAGGGAGGGCACTGAAGCTTTCTTT.

The J gene is TRBJ2-5, the V gene TRBV25-1, with TRBD2 identical over 9 bases. V lost 2 bases to trimming and J lost 0 bases; unmatched junction nucleotides: 10. Germline V lookup: CDR1 MGHDK, CDR2 SYGVNS. The CDR3 consists of 18 residues. The CDR3 DNA reads TGTGCCAGCAGTGAAGGAGGTCTAGCGGGGAGGTACCAAGAGACCCAGTACTTC. Translated: CASSEGGLAGRYQETQYF.

V gene TRBV5-1 combines with J gene TRBJ1-1; TRBD1 aligns across 7 bases. The V and J ends lost 2 bases and 5 bases, in that order; junction bases with no gene match: 6. Germline CDR1 SGHRS, CDR2 YFSETQ. The CDR3 has 14 residues. DNA of the CDR3: TGCGCCAGCAGCTTCGGGACAGAGTCTACTGAAGCTTTCTTT. It specifies CASSFGTESTEAFF.

J is TRBJ1-2 and V is TRBV4-2; the match to TRBD1 covers 9 bases. The CDR3 totals 17 residues. V shed 2 bases and J 4 bases; nucleotides not matched to a gene: 11. Germline loops: CDR1 LGHNA, CDR2 YNFKEQ. CDR3 residues: CASSQQSGTGLFYGYTF. The CDR3 DNA is TGTGCCAGCAGCCAACAGAGCGGGACAGGGCTATTCTATGGCTACACCTTC.

This sequence joins TRBV7-2 and TRBJ2-7; D is unclear. Trimming cost V 0 bases and J 0 bases, with 12 bases left between them. This CDR3 is 16 amino acids long. The germline gives CDR1 SGHTA, CDR2 FQGNSA. CDR3 sequence (DNA): TGTGCCAGCAGCTTAGCGTCCAGAGGTTCCTCCTACGAGCAGTACTTC. Protein product: CASSLASRGSSYEQYF.

V is TRBV10-3 and J is TRBJ1-5; a weak D match, TRBD1 (6 bases). The CDR3 extends over 13 amino acids. Germline CDR1 reads ENHRY; CDR2 reads SYGVKD. V dropped 10 bases and J dropped 1 base, with 11 bases sitting between them. DNA of the CDR3: TGTGCCACCCTACAGGGCAGCAATCAGCCCCAGCATTTT. Translated: CATLQGSNQPQHF.

The V gene is TRBV30, the J gene TRBJ1-4; 11 bases agree with TRBD1. V dropped 5 bases and J dropped 8; count of bases not matched to a gene: 4. Germline CDR1 reads GTSNPN; CDR2 reads SVGIG (reference sequence). This CDR3 has 13 amino acids. CDR3 amino acids: CAWGQGAREKLFF. For the CDR3, the DNA is TGTGCCTGGGGACAGGGGGCGAGGGAAAAACTGTTTTTT.

This clone occurred once. The J gene is TRBJ1-5, the V gene TRBV19; TRBD1 matches 8 bases. The germline V gene encodes CDR1 LNHDA and CDR2 SQIVND (reference sequence). Unmatched junction bases numbered 9, after V lost 5 bases and J lost 6 bases. The CDR3 runs 15 residues. The CDR3 loop is CASSFGQGGVQPQHF. The CDR3 DNA reads TGTGCCAGTAGTTTCGGACAGGGTGGGGTTCAGCCCCAGCATTTT.

This rearrangement joins TRBV6-1 to TRBJ2-3; D is uncertain. CDR1 and CDR2 from the germline V gene are MNHNS and SASEGT. The CDR3 covers 14 residues. V lost 2 bases to trimming and J lost 1 base, with 7 bases between them. The chain's CDR3 is CASSEFSGTDTQYF. The CDR3 coding sequence is TGTGCCAGCAGTGAATTTTCGGGCACAGATACGCAGTATTTT.

This clone has a single count. The V call is TRBV19, the J call TRBJ1-1, with TRBD1 matching over 7 bases. V gave up 8 bases and J gave up 11 bases; unmatched junction bases: 23. Germline V gene sequence: CDR1 LNHDA, CDR2 SQIVND (reference sequence). The CDR3 spans 16 residues. CDR3 sequence reads: CASGASHKRDREAAFF. The CDR3 DNA reads as TGTGCCAGTGGGGCCTCACATAAGAGGGACAGAGAGGCGGCTTTCTTT.

The gene calls are TRBV6-5 and TRBJ2-7, with a weak D call TRBD2 (6 bases). Per the germline V gene, CDR1 is MNHEY and CDR2 is SVGAGI. V lost 6 bases, J lost 7 bases, and 16 bases lay in between. The CDR3 runs 13 residues. CDR3 region: CASSPGLSGEQYF. The CDR3 coding sequence is TGTGCCAGCAGCCCCGGACTATCGGGGGAGCAGTACTTC.

V usage is TRBV9 and J usage is TRBJ2-1, with a tentative D call TRBD1 (6 bases). The length of the CDR3 is 15 residues. Trimming shortened V by 3 bases and J by 5 bases, and 15 bases separated the two germline ends. Per the germline V gene, CDR1 is SGDLS and CDR2 is YYNGEE. For the CDR3, the DNA is TGTGCCAGCAGCGCACAGGGTCTCCCCAACAATGAGCAGTTCTTC. It specifies CASSAQGLPNNEQFF.

This chain connects TRBV13 to TRBJ2-7; 8 positions agree with TRBD1. The CDR3 sequence is 14 residues long. With V trimmed by 7 bases and J by 1 base, 6 bases remained unmatched. Germline V CDR1 and CDR2: PRHDT, FYEKMQ (reference sequence). The CDR3 spells CASTFWTGSYEQYF. In DNA form, the CDR3 reads TGTGCCAGCACCTTTTGGACAGGGTCCTACGAGCAGTACTTC.

This sequence joins TRBV6-4 and TRBJ2-3; D is possibly TRBD2 (6 bases). The length of the CDR3 is 14 residues. Germline V gives CDR1 MRHNA, CDR2 SNTAGT. The V end lost 4 bases, the J end lost 0 bases, and 8 bases lay between the germline ends. The CDR3 DNA follows: TGTGCCAGCAGTGCCGGGACTAGCACAGATACGCAGTATTTT. This translates into CASSAGTSTDTQYF.

This chain joins TRBV9 and TRBJ2-1, with D possibly being TRBD1 (6 bases). The germline V and J ends were trimmed by 2 bases and 3 bases, with 15 bases remaining between them. Germline-derived CDR1 and CDR2 are SGDLS and YYNGEE. There are 16 residues in the CDR3. The CDR3 loop is CASSVQGTGIYNEQFF. In DNA, the CDR3 is TGTGCCAGCAGCGTCCAGGGGACGGGGATCTACAATGAGCAGTTCTTC.

The rearrangement joins TRBV7-9 to TRBJ2-2; 9 bases align to TRBD2. This CDR3 spans 15 amino acids. Germline CDR1 and CDR2: SEHNR and FQNEAQ (reference sequence). J gave up 6 bases and V 5 bases, and 7 bases lay outside the gene matches. The CDR3 DNA reads as TGTGCCAGCAGCCCCCTAGCGGGGAATCCCGGGGAGCTGTTTTTT. It translates to CASSPLAGNPGELFF.

The rearrangement joins TRBV29-1 to TRBJ2-3; TRBD1 aligns across 9 bases. V trimming: 6 bases; J trimming: 4 bases; junction bases outside the gene matches: 11. The CDR3 runs 15 residues. Germline CDR1 is SQVTM and CDR2 is ANQGSEA. The CDR3 DNA reads TGCAGCGTGGGGGGACAGGGAGGTATGGCAGATACGCAGTATTTT. Its protein product is CSVGGQGGMADTQYF.

V is TRBV4-1 and J is TRBJ2-7; D is perhaps TRBD1 (5 bases). The CDR3 sequence is 15 residues long. Trimming shortened V by 0 bases and J by 6 bases, and 15 bases separated the two germline ends. CDR1 is MGHRA, CDR2 YSYEKL, per germline. The CDR3 region is CASSQDPQGLSEQYF. The CDR3 DNA reads as TGCGCCAGCAGCCAAGATCCTCAGGGTTTATCCGAGCAGTACTTC.

The chain carries TRBV7-2 and TRBJ1-3; the D is unclear. The V and J ends lost 1 base and 2 bases respectively, with 3 bases between them. The CDR3 has 13 amino acids. Germline loops: CDR1 SGHTA, CDR2 FQGNSA. CDR3 nucleotides: TGTGCCAGCAGCTTAGGGCCTGGAAACACCATATATTTT. This encodes CASSLGPGNTIYF.